The rows below give T cell receptor beta chains drawn from one sample of a study of cytomegalovirus exposure and HLA in healthy donors. Method: immunoSEQ multiplex PCR; TCRdb's copy keeps in-frame clones and lacks some. The sample has over 110,000 clones; almost 85% are singletons. The sample consisted of PBMCs. Source of these receptors: a woman between 55 and 75 years old in good health and CMV-seropositive. Each CDR3 is given with its conserved first and last residue. D genes are given only for firm matches. Clone size appears in some rows only: once, few, many, or a class for an expanded clone.

v_call	j_call	clone_size	d_call	cdr3_aa	cdr3_nt
TRBV7-2	TRBJ2-7	.	.	CASSSPGLDYEQYF	TGTGCCAGCAGCTCCCCGGGACTCGACTACGAGCAGTACTTC
TRBV29-1	TRBJ2-3	.	.	CSVLIPPPRVSTDTQYF	TGCAGCGTTTTAATCCCTCCCCCCAGGGTCAGCACAGATACGCAGTATTTT
TRBV6-5	TRBJ1-2	.	.	CASSYRQAWGYTF	TGTGCCAGCAGTTACAGACAGGCCTGGGGCTACACCTTC
TRBV4-3	TRBJ2-1	.	.	CASSQGPEGDNEQFF	TGCGCCAGCAGCCAGGGTCCGGAGGGAGACAATGAGCAGTTCTTC
TRBV11-1	TRBJ2-1	.	.	CASSLGSGANSNEQFF	TGTGCCAGCAGCTTAGGTTCAGGGGCCAATTCCAATGAGCAGTTCTTC
TRBV5-1	TRBJ2-3	.	TRBD2	CASSLVRGTSGRSSGTDTQYF	TGCGCCAGCAGCTTGGTGCGGGGGACTAGCGGGAGGTCTTCTGGCACAGATACGCAGTATTTT
TRBV10-3	TRBJ1-4	.	.	CAISGQDNEKLFF	TGTGCCATCAGTGGGCAGGATAATGAAAAACTGTTTTTT
TRBV7-8	TRBJ2-7	.	TRBD1	CASSLRLDRVYEQYF	TGTGCCAGCAGCTTACGTCTAGACAGGGTCTACGAGCAGTACTTC
TRBV25-1	TRBJ1-3	.	.	CASSDRQYGNTIYF	TGTGCCAGCAGTGACCGACAGTATGGAAACACCATATATTTT
TRBV6-5	TRBJ2-7	few	.	CASSPDTTTYEQYF	TGTGCCAGCAGTCCGGACACCACTACCTACGAGCAGTACTTC
TRBV6-1	TRBJ2-7	.	TRBD1	CASSGGTGSIPYYEQYF	TGTGCCAGCAGTGGGGGGACAGGGTCCATACCCTACTACGAGCAGTACTTC
TRBV11-3	TRBJ1-5	once	.	CASSLEEQGKDQPQHF	TGTGCCAGCAGCTTAGAGGAACAGGGTAAGGATCAGCCCCAGCATTTT
TRBV30	TRBJ1-1	few	.	CAWRGHGPNTEAFF	TGTGCCTGGCGGGGTCACGGACCCAACACTGAAGCTTTCTTT
TRBV18	TRBJ1-5	.	.	CASSPRPRSPASSQPQHF	TGTGCCAGCTCACCCAGGCCACGATCTCCGGCGAGTAGTCAGCCCCAGCATTTT
TRBV6-5	TRBJ2-7	.	TRBD2	CASSSLAESYEQYF	TGTGCCAGCAGCTCACTAGCGGAGTCCTACGAGCAGTACTTC
TRBV19	TRBJ2-5	.	TRBD1	CASRDRGGLRAEGQETQYF	TGTGCCAGTAGGGACAGGGGCGGATTGAGAGCGGAGGGCCAAGAGACCCAGTACTTC
TRBV29-1	TRBJ2-7	.	TRBD1	CSVKTGSYEQYF	TGCAGCGTTAAGACAGGGTCCTACGAGCAGTACTTC
TRBV30	TRBJ2-7	.	TRBD2	CAWASGSSYEQYF	TGTGCCTGGGCTAGCGGTTCCTCCTACGAGCAGTACTTC
TRBV6-5	TRBJ2-7	.	TRBD1	CASSLLGTGGHEQYF	TGTGCCAGCAGCCTGCTAGGAACAGGGGGCCACGAGCAGTACTTC
TRBV28	TRBJ2-2	.	TRBD1	CASSSQGAGNTGELFF	TGTGCCAGCAGTTCACAGGGGGCGGGGAACACCGGGGAGCTGTTTTTT
TRBV4-3	TRBJ2-7	many	.	CASSQDITGYEQYF	TGCGCCAGCAGCCAAGATATCACAGGGTACGAGCAGTACTTC
TRBV28	TRBJ2-3	.	TRBD1	CASSAYRDREDTQYF	TGTGCCAGCAGTGCCTACCGGGACAGAGAAGATACGCAGTATTTT
TRBV29-1	TRBJ1-4	.	TRBD1	CSVGTGGYEKLFF	TGCAGCGTTGGGACAGGGGGCTATGAAAAACTGTTTTTT
TRBV7-9	TRBJ2-5	.	.	CASSLRRETQYF	TGTGCCAGCAGCTTAAGGAGAGAGACCCAGTACTTC
TRBV6-1	TRBJ1-2	.	.	CASSHNRQGARGYTF	TGTGCCAGCAGTCACAACAGGCAAGGAGCGCGGGGCTACACCTTC
TRBV7-2	TRBJ1-5	.	.	CASSLGTLSNQPQHF	TGTGCCAGCAGCTTAGGGACACTAAGCAATCAGCCCCAGCATTTT
TRBV6-1	TRBJ2-1	.	TRBD1	CASSEVGTGFYNEQFF	TGTGCCAGCAGTGAAGTGGGGACAGGGTTCTACAATGAGCAGTTCTTC
TRBV5-4	TRBJ2-7	.	TRBD1	CASSPSGQGAPYEQYF	TGTGCCAGCAGCCCCTCGGGACAGGGGGCCCCCTACGAGCAGTACTTC
TRBV28	TRBJ1-6	.	.	CASRWTDMSYNSPLHF	TGTGCCAGCAGGTGGACAGATATGTCCTATAATTCACCCCTCCACTTT
TRBV30	TRBJ2-7	.	TRBD2	CAWSSPAGLAGLYEQYF	TGTGCCTGGAGTTCCCCGGCCGGACTAGCGGGTCTGTACGAGCAGTACTTC
TRBV28	TRBJ2-7	.	.	CASSLYRASGEQYF	TGTGCCAGCAGTTTATACAGGGCAAGTGGCGAGCAGTACTTC